Below are 8 T cell receptor beta chains sequenced from a single sample in a study of liver allograft versus peripheral blood T cells. Study information: Comparing T cell receptor repertoires in transplanted livers with those in recipients' peripheral blood was part of the design.

TCRdb passed the reads through MiXCR, listing each CDR3 protein once. The repertoire has fewer than 15,000 distinct CDR3 sequences, under 20% of them found once; the top ten carry about 2%. These TCRs come from a human patient who had a liver transplant. Among the T cells, some may be from the graft donor.

The gene calls are TRBV19 and TRBJ2-3; D is possibly TRBD2 (6 bases). The CDR3 is 13 residues long. Trimming removed 5 bases at V and 8 bases at J, with 14 bases between. Germline values: CDR1 LNHDA, CDR2 SQIVND (reference sequence). Here the CDR3 reads CASSPTGGGTQYF. The CDR3 DNA is TGTGCCAGTAGTCCCACCGGGGGTGGTACGCAGTATTTT.

Details on this clonotype: A much larger clone differs from this one at a single base, so this may be a read error. J is TRBJ1-2 and V is TRBV7-9; D is ambiguous. CDR3 length: 12 amino acids. CDR1 and CDR2 (germline): SEHNR, FQNEAQ (reference sequence). The CDR3 sequence: CVSSLWADGYTF. The CDR3 DNA reads as TGTGTCAGCAGCTTATGGGCGGATGGCTACACCTTC. Complete variable domain (other parts from reference TRBV7-9 and TRBJ1-2): DTGVSQNPRHKITKRGQNVTFRCDPISEHNRLYWYRQTLGQGPEFLTYFQNEAQLEKSRLLSDRFSAERPKGSFSTLEIQRTEQGDSAMYLCVSSLWADGYTFGSGTRLTVV.

This chain connects TRBV9 to TRBJ1-1; D is unresolved. The CDR3 sequence is 13 residues long. The germline CDR1 and CDR2 sequences are SGDLS and YYNGEE. The V and J ends lost 0 bases and 6 bases respectively, with 9 bases between them. The CDR3 DNA is TGTGCCAGCAGCGTAGAGTCAAACTCTGAAGCTTTCTTT. As protein: CASSVESNSEAFF.

This clonotype has just a few counts. The chain is built from TRBV20-1 and TRBJ2-3; D gene unclear. V gave up 3 bases and J gave up 1 base, with 11 bases separating them. The CDR3 runs to 14 residues. Germline V gene data show CDR1 as DFQATT and CDR2 as SNEGSKA (reference sequence). The CDR3 sequence is CSASAAWGTDTQYF. The CDR3, as DNA: TGCAGTGCTAGCGCCGCGTGGGGCACAGATACGCAGTATTTT.

V usage is TRBV9 and J usage is TRBJ1-4, with a weak D call TRBD1 (5 bases). With 0 bases removed from V and 7 bases from J, the gap between germline ends came to 7 bases. Germline V lookup: CDR1 SGDLS, CDR2 YYNGEE. The CDR3 spans 13 residues. The CDR3 spells CASSVETGEKLFF. CDR3 nucleotides: TGTGCCAGCAGCGTAGAAACAGGTGAAAAACTGTTTTTT. Full variable domain (outside the CDR3, taken from reference TRBV9 and TRBJ1-4): DSGVTQTPKHLITATGQRVTLRCSPRSGDLSVYWYQQSLDQGLQFLIQYYNGEERAKGNILERFSAQQFPDLHSELNLSSLELGDSALYFCASSVETGEKLFFGSGTQLSVL.

This clonotype was seen only a few times. The rearrangement joins TRBV7-9 to TRBJ1-3; 8 bases are a match to TRBD1. Germline CDR1 SEHNR, CDR2 FQNEAQ (reference sequence). Unmatched junction bases numbered 4, after V lost 3 bases and J lost 0 bases. The CDR3 runs to 16 residues. CDR3 in amino acids: CASSFRDRSSGNTIYF. The CDR3 coding sequence is TGTGCCAGCAGCTTCCGGGACAGGTCCTCTGGAAACACCATATATTTT. Variable domain in full (rest from reference TRBV7-9 and TRBJ1-3): DTGVSQNPRHKITKRGQNVTFRCDPISEHNRLYWYRQTLGQGPEFLTYFQNEAQLEKSRLLSDRFSAERPKGSFSTLEIQRTEQGDSAMYLCASSFRDRSSGNTIYFGEGSWLTVV.

Notes on this clonotype: One end of the junction varies from germline; a read error may be responsible. The rearrangement links TRBV6-1 to TRBJ2-1; a possible D gene is TRBD2 (5 bases). This CDR3 is 13 amino acids long. CDR1 and CDR2 (germline): MNHNS, SASEGT. The CDR3 sequence is CASSELRVTYGVF. CDR3 DNA: TGTGCCAGCAGTGAACTGAGGGTGACTTACGGGGTCTTC.

This clonotype was counted a few times. This chain uses TRBV20-1 with TRBJ1-1; possibly TRBD1 for D (5 bases). Trimming removed 5 bases at V and 0 bases at J, with 19 bases between. Germline V lookup: CDR1 DFQATT, CDR2 SNEGSKA (reference sequence). This CDR3 region has 16 residues. DNA for the CDR3: TGCAGTGCTGGGAACTACCGGGGCCCTATGAACACTGAAGCTTTCTTT. Residues: CSAGNYRGPMNTEAFF.